These T cell receptor beta chains were read from a single sample in a study of blood T cell repertoires in COVID-19. The data were produced by immunoSEQ multiplex PCR, yet TCRdb's version contains in-frame clones alone and is incomplete. The sample lists 650,000 to 800,000 clones; more than 80% were seen once. Sequencing was performed on peripheral blood. The receptors derive from a woman between 18 and 29 years old with acute or convalescent COVID-19. CDR3s include the opening cysteine and the closing phenylalanine or tryptophan. The D gene is left open where the match is weak. Clone size is stated in some rows and not others, as once, few, many or a class when expanded.

d_call	v_call	j_call	clone_size	cdr3_nt	cdr3_aa
TRBD1	TRBV29-1	TRBJ1-1	.	TGCAGCGTTGATAGGGGCAGGGGGTCTGGGGAAGCTTTCTTT	CSVDRGRGSGEAFF
TRBD1	TRBV15	TRBJ1-4	few	TGTGCCACCAGCAGAGCCTTGGGACAGGGAAGTGAAAAACTGTTTTTT	CATSRALGQGSEKLFF
.	TRBV4-2	TRBJ1-2	few	TGTGCCAGCAGCCAAGAGGCAGGGGAGTACTATGGCTACACCTTC	CASSQEAGEYYGYTF
TRBD1	TRBV3-1/TRBV3-2	TRBJ1-2	.	TGTGCCAGCAGCAAAGGGACAGGGGGTTACTATGGCTACACCTTC	CASSKGTGGYYGYTF
TRBD2	TRBV7-9	TRBJ2-7	.	TGTGCCAGCAGCTTAGTCGGGGACTACGCTTCCTACGAGCAGTACTTC	CASSLVGDYASYEQYF
.	TRBV5-4	TRBJ2-7	.	TGTGCCAGCAGCTTGGGGGAGGAAGTGTACGAGCAGTACTTC	CASSLGEEVYEQYF
TRBD1	TRBV28	TRBJ1-5	.	TGTGCCAGCAGGAAGGCTCCGGGACAGGGGGCTGGTCAGCCCCAGCATTTT	CASRKAPGQGAGQPQHF
.	TRBV15	TRBJ2-5	once	TGTGCCACCAGCAGAGATCGGGTGGAGACCCAGTACTTC	CATSRDRVETQYF
TRBD1	TRBV2	TRBJ2-5	.	TGTGCCAGCAGTGAGGGACAGGGGCAGACCCAGTACTTC	CASSEGQGQTQYF
.	TRBV7-2	TRBJ2-7	few	TGTGCCAGCAGCTTAGCCCGGGACAACTACGAGCAGTACTTC	CASSLARDNYEQYF
.	TRBV19	TRBJ1-5	.	TGTGCCAGTAGTACAGCCCCAAGTCTAGAAGACAGGCCTTATAGCAATCAGCCCCAGCATTTT	CASSTAPSLEDRPYSNQPQHF
TRBD1	TRBV5-1	TRBJ1-1	.	TGCGCCAGCAGCTTGAGTATCTTACTGGGACAGAGGAACACTGAAGCTTTCTTT	CASSLSILLGQRNTEAFF
TRBD2	TRBV9	TRBJ2-3	.	TGTGCCAGCAGCGTGCGAGGGAGGGATCCAGATACGCAGTATTTT	CASSVRGRDPDTQYF
.	TRBV29-1	TRBJ1-2	.	TGCAGCGTTGTAAGCGGGGGCCCCGTCCTTGGCTACACCTTC	CSVVSGGPVLGYTF
.	TRBV6-4	TRBJ1-1	.	TGTGCCAGCAAAAGGGACACTTCGAACACTGAAGCTTTCTTT	CASKRDTSNTEAFF
.	TRBV19	TRBJ2-7	.	TGTGCCAGTAGTTCCTCGGGGAGTCGGTCCTACGAGCAGTACTTC	CASSSSGSRSYEQYF
.	TRBV3-1/TRBV3-2	TRBJ1-1	.	TGTGCCAGCAGCCAAGGTTACGGGGTAACTGAAGCTTTCTTT	CASSQGYGVTEAFF
TRBD1	TRBV7-3	TRBJ2-2	.	TGTGCCAGCAGCCCGAGACAGGGGGCGAACACCGGGGAGCTGTTTTTT	CASSPRQGANTGELFF
.	TRBV3-1/TRBV3-2	TRBJ1-1	.	TGTGCCAGCAGCCCCCCCAACAAGAACACTGAAGCTTTCTTT	CASSPPNKNTEAFF
TRBD1	TRBV11-2	TRBJ1-4	.	TGTGCCAGCAGCCGTCGGGACAGTGAAAAACTGTTTTTT	CASSRRDSEKLFF
TRBD1	TRBV2	TRBJ2-7	.	TGTGCCAGCAGCCTACAGGGGGCGATTCGATACGAGCAGTACTTC	CASSLQGAIRYEQYF
.	TRBV15	TRBJ2-2	once	TGTGCCACCAGCAGAGGTAGTTGGGCAGCAAACACCGGGGAGCTGTTTTTT	CATSRGSWAANTGELFF
TRBD2	TRBV6-5	TRBJ2-7	.	TGTGCCAGCAACGCTAGGGCGGGAGGGCAGTACTTC	CASNARAGGQYF
TRBD1	TRBV5-1	TRBJ1-1	.	TGCGCCAGCAGCTTGGAGGGAAAGGGGGCGAACGCTGAAGCTTTCTTT	CASSLEGKGANAEAFF
.	TRBV7-6	TRBJ1-6	once	TGTGCCAGCAGCTTAGGCGGCCGTCTTTCCTATAATTCACCCCTCCACTTT	CASSLGGRLSYNSPLHF
TRBD1	TRBV7-2	TRBJ1-5	.	TGTGCCAGCAGCTTAGTGACAGGGGCTAATAATCAGCCCCAGCATTTT	CASSLVTGANNQPQHF
TRBD1	TRBV5-5	TRBJ2-7	.	TGTGCCAGCAGCCTCCGGACAGGGTTAGGGGGGATAATTCCCTACGAGCAGTACTTC	CASSLRTGLGGIIPYEQYF
TRBD2	TRBV6-5	TRBJ2-1	.	TGTGCCAGCTCCCGGGGTAAGCGGGGGAACAATGAGCAGTTCTTC	CASSRGKRGNNEQFF